The rows below give T cell receptor beta chains drawn from one sample of a study of blood T cell repertoires in COVID-19. The data were produced by immunoSEQ multiplex PCR, yet TCRdb's version contains in-frame clones alone and is incomplete. The table records 80,000 to 95,000 clones, roughly 76% of them present only once. The material sequenced was peripheral blood. Receptors originate from an elderly man with COVID-19, enrolled during active disease. Each CDR3 is given with its conserved first and last residue. Fields, in order: V gene, clone size, J gene, D gene, CDR3 DNA, CDR3 protein. D genes are given only for firm matches. The size of a clone is reported for some rows only, either as once, few or many, or as a class for expanded clones.

>TRBV14|-|TRBJ2-5|TRBD2
TGTGCCAGCAGCCGAAGAGGGACTAGGGGATACCAAGAGACCCAGTACTTC
CASSRRGTRGYQETQYF
>TRBV27|-|TRBJ1-1|TRBD1
TGTGCCAGCAGTTTATCGCCAACAGGGGACACTGAAGCTTTCTTT
CASSLSPTGDTEAFF
>TRBV27|-|TRBJ2-1|TRBD2
TGTGCCAGCACCTCTAGCGGTAGCTCCTACAATGAGCAGTTCTTC
CASTSSGSSYNEQFF
>TRBV2|-|TRBJ1-2|-
TGTGCCAGCAGTACAGGGTTATCCGGCGGCTACACCTTC
CASSTGLSGGYTF
>TRBV7-9|-|TRBJ2-2|-
TGTGCCAGCAGCCGACAAGACGTGAGCACCGGGGAGCTGTTTTTT
CASSRQDVSTGELFF
>TRBV24-1|-|TRBJ2-3|TRBD2
TGTGCCACCAGCCTAGCGGGAGTTGCAACAGATACGCAGTATTTT
CATSLAGVATDTQYF
>TRBV28|few|TRBJ2-7|TRBD2
TGTGCCAGCAGTCCGACTAGCGTGAGCTCCTACGAGCAGTACTTC
CASSPTSVSSYEQYF
>TRBV3-1/TRBV3-2|-|TRBJ1-2|-
TGTGCCAGCAGCCAAGGTGGGAGGCTTTCCACCTTC
CASSQGGRLSTF
>TRBV10-3|-|TRBJ2-2|TRBD2
TGTGCCATCGGGCGGGGGACCGGGGAGCTGTTTTTT
CAIGRGTGELFF
>TRBV3-1/TRBV3-2|-|TRBJ2-1|TRBD2
TGTGCCAGCAGCTTCCCGACTAGCGGATTAAGGGATGAGCAGTTCTTC
CASSFPTSGLRDEQFF